These 29 T cell receptor beta chains came from one sample sequenced in a study of tumor-infiltrating lymphocytes in primary liver carcinoma. The tissue used was unsorted bulk material of roughly 17-31 mg. RNA and DNA were co-extracted from it with the AllPrep DNA/RNA mini kit. Researchers generated TCR beta cDNA from about 500 ng of total RNA, relying on a constant-region primer. Library construction for TCR beta comprised three nested multiplex PCR rounds performed with slightly modified ARM-PCR. Two initial PCR rounds of roughly 10 cycles each paired TRBV1-TRBV30 forward primers with a C-beta reverse primer. TCRdb re-analysed the multiplex PCR reads in MiXCR, keeping a single row per CDR3 protein. The data show about 54,000 distinct CDR3 sequences, with 70% to 80% seen just once and about 25% held by the top ten. Sequencing was performed on liver tumor tissue from sampling region 2. As for subset: tumor region T2, inferior pole. The receptors originated from a man aged 40-50 years with primary liver carcinoma and hepatitis B virus infection.

CDR3 nucleotide sequence: TGTGCCAGCAGTTACTCCCCGGGACAAACCTACGAGCAGTACTTC. Amino acid sequence: CASSYSPGQTYEQYF. The chain couples TRBV6-5 to TRBJ2-7; tentative D call: TRBD1 (6 bases). There are 15 residues in the CDR3. V was shortened by 0 bases and J by 2 bases, with 11 bases between the two germline ends. Germline V gene lookup returns CDR1 MNHEY and CDR2 SVGAGI.

Concerning this clonotype: One end of the junction does not line up with germline, which may come from a read error. This chain joins TRBV4-2 and TRBJ1-4; TRBD1 might be the D (6 bases). The CDR3 is made up of 17 amino acids. Germline CDR1 and CDR2: LGHNA and YNFKEQ. Here the CDR3 reads CASSQGPLGGVYEKLFF. The CDR3, as DNA: TGTGCCAGCAGTCAAGGTCCCCTAGGGGGGGTTTATGAAAAACTGTTTTTT.

A note on this clonotype: The junction does not match germline at one end; this may be a read error. The rearrangement uses TRBV6-5 and TRBJ2-2; a weak D match, TRBD2 (5 bases). The CDR3 is 15 residues long. Germline CDR1 is MNHEY and CDR2 is SVGAGI. The CDR3 region is CTSSYAVDGTGELFF. The CDR3 DNA is TGTACCAGCAGTTATGCAGTGGACGGCACCGGGGAGCTGTTCTTT.

Points on this clonotype: This may be a read error: a much more frequent sequence differs by one nucleotide. The rearrangement joins TRBV7-9 to TRBJ2-6; no clear D gene. The CDR3 totals 13 residues. The germline V gene encodes CDR1 SEHNR and CDR2 FQNEAQ (reference sequence). DNA for the CDR3: TGTGTCAGCATCCTCTCTGGGGCCAACGTCCTGACTTTC. Translated, it gives CVSILSGANVLTF.

Details on this clonotype: The junction departs from the called germline gene at one end, perhaps through a read error. The chain couples TRBV11-2 to TRBJ2-7; the D gene is possibly TRBD2 (6 bases). Per germline, CDR1 SGHAT and CDR2 FQNNGV. The CDR3 has 15 residues. CDR3 sequence reads: CASNLARGRDMEQYF. CDR3 DNA sequence: TGCGCCAGCAACTTAGCTCGGGGGAGAGATATGGAGCAGTACTTC.

Notes on this clonotype: A much bigger clone sits one base away, suggesting this may be a read error. This chain connects TRBV7-9 to TRBJ2-6; weak D call: TRBD1 (5 bases). CDR1 is SEHNR and CDR2 is FQNEAQ in the germline V gene (reference sequence). This CDR3 region has 13 residues. This chain's CDR3 is CASILSGANFLTF. The CDR3 coding sequence is TGTGCCAGCATCCTCTCTGGGGCCAACTTCCTGACTTTC.

Notes on this clonotype: Relative to the germline gene, one junction end is altered; a read error may explain this. This chain joins TRBV28 and TRBJ2-5; 12 bases line up with TRBD2. The germline gives CDR1 MDHEN, CDR2 SYDVKM. The CDR3 loop spans 16 amino acids. The DNA for the CDR3 is TGTGCTAGCAGTACTCGACTAGCGGGGGACCAAGAGATCCAGTACTTC. It codes for CASSTRLAGDQEIQYF.

There are a few counts of this clonotype. A much larger clone is a single base away; this may be a read error. The gene calls are TRBV28 and TRBJ1-4; D unresolved. The CDR3 sequence is 14 residues long. CDR1 is MDHEN, CDR2 SYDVKM, per germline. The CDR3, as DNA: TGTGCCAACAGTTTATCACAGCTAAATGAAAAACTGTTTTTT. Its translation: CANSLSQLNEKLFF.

On this clonotype itself: An end of the junction does not agree with germline; a read error may underlie this. The rearrangement links TRBV4-1 to TRBJ2-7; D could derive from TRBD1 or TRBD2 (5 bases each). CDR1 is MGHRA and CDR2 is YSYEKL in the germline V gene. The CDR3 is 14 residues long. The DNA of the CDR3 is TGCACCAGCAGCCAAGAGGGGCAGGCCTACGAGCAATACTTC. This encodes CTSSQEGQAYEQYF.

Regarding this clonotype: One end of the junction is discordant with germline, which a read error may explain. The chain couples TRBV29-1 to TRBJ2-2; weak D call: TRBD2 (6 bases). CDR3 length equals 14 residues. The germline V gene encodes CDR1 SQVTM and CDR2 ANQGSEA. CDR3 in amino acids: CSAGRQGGTGELLF. The CDR3 DNA reads as TGCAGCGCGGGGAGGCAGGGAGGAACCGGGGAGCTGTTATTT.

On this clonotype: As the CDR3 is not closed by the conserved phenylalanine or tryptophan, this likely results from a read error. No DNA is shown, since the ends of the CDR3 on it are uncertain; the CDR3 is the one TCRdb lists. The chain has TRBV11-2 and TRBJ2-3; the table's D call TRBD2 went unverified against the DNA. The CDR3 has 15 residues if both end residues are counted. Per germline, CDR1 SGHAT and CDR2 FQNNGV. CDR3 region: CASSPLAASTDTMYS.

Ten or more counts support this clonotype. The chain couples TRBV14 to TRBJ2-1; the D is unclear. The CDR3 runs to 15 residues. The V gene's germline CDR1 is SGHDN and CDR2 FVKESK. The V and J ends lost 4 bases and 2 bases respectively, with 12 bases between them. For the CDR3, the DNA is TGTGCCAGCAGCCCTATTCCCGGCACCTACAATGAGCAGTTCTTC. As protein: CASSPIPGTYNEQFF.

The rearrangement uses TRBV11-2 and TRBJ2-7, with 10 bases identical to TRBD2. V was clipped by 7 bases and J by 4 bases; unmatched bases: 13. This CDR3 contains 16 residues. Germline assignment: CDR1 SGHAT and CDR2 FQNNGV. Here the CDR3 DNA reads TGTGCCAGCAAATCCTCCCCCAGCGGGGGGGCTTACGAGCAGTACTTC. Translating it yields CASKSSPSGGAYEQYF.

As concerns this clonotype: One end of the junction is discordant with germline, which a read error may explain. The gene calls are TRBV10-3 and TRBJ2-7, with 8 nucleotides matching TRBD1. CDR3 length: 14 residues. Germline V gives CDR1 ENHRY, CDR2 SYGVKD. The CDR3 is CTISRDRLENEQYF. The CDR3 bases are TGTACCATCAGCCGGGACAGGTTGGAAAACGAACAGTACTTC.

As for this clonotype: This could be a read error, since a much larger clone is one nucleotide away. This chain connects TRBV28 to TRBJ2-7; possibly TRBD1 for D (5 bases). Germline V CDR1 and CDR2: MDHEN, SYDVKM. CDR3 length equals 12 residues. The CDR3 DNA reads TGTGCCATCAGTCTTCAGGGATACGAGCAGTACTTC. Translating it yields CAISLQGYEQYF.

The chain couples TRBV6-2 or TRBV6-3 to TRBJ2-7, with no clear D. Germline CDR1 is MNHEY and CDR2 is SVGEGT. This CDR3 comprises 12 residues. Written as DNA, the CDR3 is TGTGTCAACAGCTACAATCCGTACGAGCAGTACTTC. Its translation: CVNSYNPYEQYF.

With regard to this clonotype: Possible read error: a much larger clone is one base away. The V call is TRBV5-1, the J call TRBJ2-1, with D perhaps TRBD1 (6 bases). Germline lookup yields CDR1 SGHRS and CDR2 YFSETQ. CDR3 length: 15 residues. V lost 4 bases to trimming and J lost 6 bases, with 17 bases between them. The CDR3 here is CASSPGQAYSNEQFF. The CDR3 nucleotides are TGCGCCAGCAGCCCGGGACAAGCGTACTCCAATGAGCAGTTCTTC. Based on the CDR3 plus reference TRBV5-1 and TRBJ2-1, the full variable domain is KAGVTQTPRYLIKTRGQQVTLSCSPISGHRSVSWYQQTPGQGLQFLFEYFSETQRNKGNFPGRFSGRQFSNSRSEMNVSTLELGDSALYLCASSPGQAYSNEQFFGPGTRLTVL.

As to this clonotype: The CDR3 end shows no conserved phenylalanine or tryptophan, and so a read error is likely. The gene calls are TRBV10-3 and TRBJ2-7; 10 bases are shared with TRBD2. This CDR3 spans 14 amino acids. The germline gives CDR1 ENHRY, CDR2 SYGVKD. V lost 5 bases and J lost 4; bases outside the gene matches: 5. The CDR3 protein is CAISQTSGLYEQYL. Here the CDR3 DNA reads TGTGCCATCAGTCAGACTAGCGGGCTATACGAGCAGTACTTA.

The rearrangement uses TRBV5-4 and TRBJ2-5; 9 nucleotides match TRBD1. Germline V CDR1 and CDR2: SGHNT, YYREEE (reference sequence). The CDR3 has 13 residues. V lost 7 bases, J lost 3 bases, and 4 bases stayed unmatched. CDR3 residues: CASRRDREETQYF. CDR3 in DNA: TGTGCCAGCCGCCGGGACAGGGAAGAGACCCAGTACTTC.

This clonotype is large by share. The rearrangement uses TRBV11-2 and TRBJ2-7, with D hard to call. CDR1 SGHAT and CDR2 FQNNGV come from the germline V gene. CDR3 length: 14 amino acids. V lost 1 base, J lost 0 bases, and 7 bases lay in between. CDR3 residues: CASSLVLLSYEQYF. CDR3 nucleotides: TGTGCCAGCAGCTTAGTACTCCTCTCCTACGAGCAGTACTTC.

The chain employs TRBV2 and TRBJ2-1; 7 bases line up with TRBD2. Germline lookup yields CDR1 SNHLY and CDR2 FYNNEI. The CDR3 has 15 amino acids. With V trimmed by 6 bases and J by 0 bases, 5 bases remained unmatched. CDR3 in amino acids: CASSLREASYNEQFF. CDR3 nucleotide sequence: TGTGCCAGCAGCCTCCGGGAGGCCTCCTACAATGAGCAGTTCTTC.

As to this clonotype: An end of the junction differs from the germline gene, which may be a read error. The J gene is TRBJ1-2, the V gene TRBV12-3 or TRBV12-4; D is uncertain. The CDR3 sequence is 15 residues long. Here the CDR3 DNA reads TGTGCCAGCAGTTTAAGGGAGAGGCTCTTGTATGGCTGCACCTTC. It encodes CASSLRERLLYGCTF.

This clonotype occurred a few times. The conserved phenylalanine or tryptophan is not found at the CDR3 terminus, so this likely reflects a read error. The V gene is TRBV11-2, the J gene TRBJ2-1, with D possibly being TRBD2 (6 bases). Germline V gene data show CDR1 as SGHAT and CDR2 as FQNNGV. The CDR3 extends over 14 amino acids. DNA of the CDR3: TGTACCAGCAGTTCAGCGGGCCCTGGGGATGAGCAGTTCCTC. This translates into CTSSSAGPGDEQFL.

With respect to this clonotype: Because the CDR3 is missing its conserved closing phenylalanine or tryptophan, this is likely a read error. The chain uses TRBV7-9 and TRBJ2-5; D may match TRBD1 or TRBD2 (5 bases each). The germline gives CDR1 SEHNR, CDR2 FQNEAQ (reference sequence). This CDR3 region has 12 residues. The CDR3 DNA is TGTGCCAGTAGCTGGGACGAGGAGACCCAGTACTTA. This gives the protein CASSWDEETQYL.

This clonotype was seen a single time. One end of the junction does not line up with germline, which may come from a read error. V gene TRBV6-6 combines with J gene TRBJ2-5; D might be TRBD1 (7 bases). Germline V gene data show CDR1 as MNHNY and CDR2 as SVGAGI (reference sequence). The CDR3 totals 14 residues. The CDR3 loop reads CTSSPGQGGETQYF. The CDR3 nucleotides are TGTACCAGTAGTCCCGGGCAGGGGGGTGAGACCCAGTACTTC.

V and J are TRBV11-2 and TRBJ2-5, with D possibly TRBD2 on 6 matching bases. Germline CDR1 SGHAT, CDR2 FQNNGV. The CDR3 runs to 15 residues. In nucleotides, the CDR3 is TGTGCAAGATGCCGGGACTCGGCCCATCAAGAGACCCAGTACTTC. It translates to CARCRDSAHQETQYF. Filled out from reference TRBV11-2 and TRBJ2-5, the complete variable domain reads EAGVAQSPRYKIIEKRQSVAFWCNPISGHATLYWYQQILGQGPKLLIQFQNNGVVDDSQLPKDRFSAERLKGVDSTLKIQPAKLEDSAVYLCARCRDSAHQETQYFGPGTRLLVL.

This clonotype was seen more than once but under ten times. V gene TRBV20-1 combines with J gene TRBJ2-7; 12 bases agree with TRBD2. The CDR3 length is 17 residues. V lost 0 bases and J lost 0; bases outside the gene matches: 6. Germline loops: CDR1 DFQATT, CDR2 SNEGSKA (reference sequence). The chain's CDR3 is CSARDATSGSPSYEQYF. DNA for the CDR3: TGCAGTGCTAGAGACGCGACTAGCGGGAGTCCCTCCTACGAGCAGTACTTC.

With respect to this clonotype: The conserved closing phenylalanine or tryptophan is absent in this CDR3, likely reflecting a read error. The V and J genes are TRBV5-1 and TRBJ2-3; maybe TRBD1 (6 bases). CDR3 length equals 12 residues. Germline V CDR1 and CDR2: SGHRS, YFSETQ. V lost 5 bases, J lost 5 bases, and 9 bases lay in between. The CDR3 sequence: CASRGQLDTQYL. CDR3 nucleotides: TGCGCCAGCAGAGGACAGTTAGATACGCAGTATCTC.

In regard to this clonotype: One end of the junction fails to match germline, which may point to a read error. This chain joins TRBV6-5 and TRBJ2-2, with 9 bases that match TRBD2. Germline V gene data show CDR1 as MNHEY and CDR2 as SVGAGI. The CDR3 contains 16 residues. The DNA of the CDR3 is TGTGCCCGCAGTTCCTTGAGCGGGAGGACTACCAGGGAGATGTTTTTT. Residues: CARSSLSGRTTREMFF.